Given below is one T cell receptor beta chain in context. Its matching antigen is unknown. The read terminates 3 residues before the CDR3 end, so the remaining end is supplied by the germline J gene. Clones were read by immunoSEQ multiplex PCR, and TCRdb kept only the in-frame ones, dropping some. In all, the sample yields roughly 6,700 clones. Related graft donors supplied nonmyeloablative bone marrow transplants, and mixed chimerism was transient. This CDR3 has 14 residues. Trimming removed 4 bases at V and 0 bases at J, with 11 bases between. CDR1 GTSNPN and CDR2 SVGIG come from the germline V gene (reference sequence). The record originates from a study of Tregs in tolerant kidney transplant recipients. Study conclusions and caveats: Validation in larger populations is needed because few patients were studied.

This receptor was identified in a human patient who received a combined kidney and bone marrow transplant. A subset of T cells may come from the graft donor. The sequencing here drew on CD4+ T cells from blood (PBMCs), taken 6 months after the transplant. The chain joins TRBV30 to TRBJ2-3; D might be TRBD1 (6 bases). The CDR3 spells CAWTQGLSTDTQYF. CDR3 DNA, as far as it was read: TGTGCCTGGACCCAGGGGCTGAGCACAGATACG.